Detailed here is one TCR beta chain. This entry comes from a study of Graves' ophthalmopathy and Graves' hyperthyroidism. With 6 bases clipped from V and 0 bases from J, the junction kept 8 bases outside the gene matches. Per germline, CDR1 MDHEN and CDR2 SYDVKM. The length of the CDR3 is 15 residues. Amplification of the TCR beta CDR3 regions used RNA transcripts (as template). First-round RT-PCR employed HTBI primers, with a second-round multiplex PCR after it. A single record per CDR3 protein comes from TCRdb applying MiXCR to the multiplex PCR reads. The table shows about 210,000 distinct CDR3 sequences, with approximately 29% occurring only once.

The rearrangement uses TRBV28 and TRBJ2-7; TRBD2 matches at 7 bases. The specimen sequenced was peripheral blood. This clonotype originated in a man aged 50-59 years with Graves' ophthalmopathy. CDR3 loop: CASRRLAHSSYEQYF. The CDR3 nucleotides are TGTGCCAGCAGGCGACTAGCCCATAGCTCCTACGAGCAGTACTTC.